These 9 T cell receptor beta chains originate from one sample sequenced in a study of blood T cell repertoires in COVID-19. Clones were read by immunoSEQ multiplex PCR, and TCRdb kept only the in-frame ones, dropping some. The table has about 140,000 clones, 60% to 85% seen once. The sample was peripheral blood. These receptors were taken from a woman aged 55-70 years with acute or convalescent COVID-19.

The rearrangement uses TRBV10-2 and TRBJ1-5; no clear D. The germline V gene has CDR1 WSHSY and CDR2 SAAADI. The CDR3 runs 16 residues. V lost 3 bases and J lost 5, with 17 bases in between. The CDR3 is CASSDVSGDPDQPQHF. CDR3 nucleotides: TGCGCCAGCAGTGACGTGTCCGGAGACCCTGATCAGCCCCAGCATTTT.

The V call is TRBV3-1 (or the pseudogene TRBV3-2), the J call TRBJ2-1, with 8 bases identical to TRBD2. This CDR3 has 14 amino acids. Germline-derived CDR1 and CDR2 are LGHDT and YNNKEL (reference sequence). Trimming at V came to 5 bases and at J to 6 bases, leaving 6 bases not matched to a gene. CDR3 amino acids: CASSSRTSGNEQFF. CDR3 nucleotide sequence: TGTGCCAGCAGCTCCCGCACTAGCGGCAATGAGCAGTTCTTC.

V usage is TRBV29-1 and J usage is TRBJ2-1; 11 nucleotides match TRBD2. The CDR3 sequence is 15 residues long. The V segment lost 8 bases and the J segment 4 bases; nucleotides outside the gene matches: 10. Looked up from germline, CDR1 is SQVTM and CDR2 is ANQGSEA. CDR3 sequence reads: CSLEGTSGGYNEQFF. The CDR3 nucleotides are TGCAGCCTCGAAGGTACTAGCGGGGGTTACAATGAGCAGTTCTTC.

The gene calls are TRBV19 and TRBJ2-7; D remains ambiguous. V was shortened by 5 bases and J by 3 bases, with 11 bases between the two germline ends. Germline assignment: CDR1 LNHDA and CDR2 SQIVND (reference sequence). There are 13 residues in the CDR3. CDR3 amino acids: CASSPDSFYEQYF. In DNA, the CDR3 is TGTGCCAGTAGTCCTGATAGCTTCTACGAGCAGTACTTC.

The chain recombines TRBV27 with TRBJ1-5; D not certain. Between the trimmed V and J ends, which lost 2 bases and 4 bases, there was a span of 9 bases. CDR1 MNHEY and CDR2 SMNVEV come from the germline V gene (reference sequence). This CDR3 spans 14 amino acids. The CDR3 sequence: CASSLVAENQPQHF. The CDR3 nucleotides are TGTGCCAGCAGTTTAGTGGCGGAGAATCAGCCCCAGCATTTT.

The chain carries TRBV27 and TRBJ2-7, with 16 positions matching TRBD2. The V gene end was trimmed by 4 bases and the J gene end by 3 bases; junction bases not matched to a gene: 15. The CDR3 has 20 residues. Per germline, CDR1 MNHEY and CDR2 SMNVEV (reference sequence). CDR3 sequence reads: CASSYQTGTSGRARDYEQYF. CDR3 DNA sequence: TGTGCCAGCAGTTATCAAACCGGGACTAGCGGGAGGGCGAGGGACTACGAGCAGTACTTC.

This chain links TRBV4-1 with TRBJ2-1; D possibly corresponds to TRBD2 (7 bases). The CDR3 is 18 residues long. Trimming pared 5 bases from V and 0 bases from J, leaving 20 bases between. CDR1 and CDR2 from the germline V gene are MGHRA and YSYEKL. This chain's CDR3 is CASSLGGDTTFSYNEQFF. The CDR3 DNA reads as TGCGCCAGCAGCTTAGGGGGGGATACAACATTCTCCTACAATGAGCAGTTCTTC.

The chain has TRBV11-2 and TRBJ2-3; 9 bases map to TRBD2. Trimming at V came to 5 bases and at J to 0 bases, leaving 9 bases not matched to a gene. The CDR3 sequence is 17 residues long. From germline, CDR1 is SGHAT and CDR2 FQNNGV. CDR3 sequence: CASSLNLAGLSTDTQYF. CDR3 nucleotides: TGTGCCAGCAGCCTAAACCTAGCGGGGCTTAGCACAGATACGCAGTATTTT.

This chain's CDR3 is CASSLRDGGNEQFF. Written as DNA, the CDR3 is TGCGCCAGCAGCCTGCGGGATGGCGGGAATGAGCAGTTCTTC. The gene calls are TRBV5-1 and TRBJ2-1, with D possibly TRBD2 on 6 matching bases. Germline V gives CDR1 SGHRS, CDR2 YFSETQ. Trimming cost V 4 bases and J 7 bases, with 15 bases left between them. The CDR3 is 14 amino acids.